A selection of T cell receptor beta chains follows, all from one sample in a study of T cells in localized non-small cell lung cancer. Assay used: immunoSEQ multiplex PCR; TCRdb lists only in-frame clones, some missing. The sample carries over 20,000 clones, 75% to 90% recorded once. The source was peripheral blood, collected before any cancer treatment. Every receptor here comes from a female donor of 60 years or more with stage I lung adenocarcinoma. CDR3s include the opening cysteine and the closing phenylalanine or tryptophan. Fields, in order: D gene, J gene, V gene, clone size, CDR3 protein, CDR3 DNA. The D gene is left open where the match is weak. Clone size is shown for a subset of rows, as once, few, many or a class of expanded clone.

TRBD1 | TRBJ1-1 | TRBV5-3 | . | CARRLRWGQNYTEAFF | TGTGCCAGAAGGTTGCGCTGGGGACAGAACTACACTGAAGCTTTCTTT
TRBD1 | TRBJ1-1 | TRBV7-9 | . | CASSGTGTGLEAFF | TGTGCCAGCAGCGGTACCGGGACAGGGCTTGAAGCTTTCTTT
. | TRBJ1-1 | TRBV29-1 | . | CSAPPGGTEAFF | TGCAGCGCCCCCCCCGGGGGCACTGAAGCTTTCTTT
TRBD2 | TRBJ2-7 | TRBV2 | . | CASSEAAGGRAHEQYF | TGTGCCAGCAGTGAAGCAGCTGGCGGGAGGGCCCACGAGCAGTACTTC
. | TRBJ1-1 | TRBV18 | once | CASSPGQNTEAFF | TGTGCCAGCTCACCCGGCCAGAACACTGAAGCTTTCTTT
. | TRBJ1-2 | TRBV7-8 | . | CASSLAGNYGYTF | TGTGCCAGCAGCTTAGCCGGGAACTATGGCTACACCTTC
. | TRBJ2-5 | TRBV18 | . | CASSPDQETQYF | TGTGCCAGCTCACCCGACCAAGAGACCCAGTACTTC
. | TRBJ1-1 | TRBV11-2 | . | CASSLHNTEAFF | TGTGCCAGCAGCTTACACAACACTGAAGCTTTCTTT
. | TRBJ1-6 | TRBV27 | . | CASSLEARGPPNSPLHF | TGTGCCAGCAGTTTAGAAGCCCGGGGGCCACCTAATTCACCCCTCCACTTT
TRBD1 | TRBJ1-1 | TRBV2 | . | CAGKTGYEGSTEAFF | TGTGCCGGTAAGACAGGGTACGAAGGTAGCACTGAAGCTTTCTTT
. | TRBJ2-3 | TRBV5-4 | . | CASSLAPASVTDTQYF | TGTGCCAGCAGCTTGGCCCCAGCGTCTGTTACAGATACGCAGTATTTT
TRBD1 | TRBJ1-2 | TRBV5-1 | . | CASSLVTGTGSDGYTF | TGCGCCAGCAGCTTGGTTACCGGGACAGGGTCGGATGGCTACACCTTC
. | TRBJ1-2 | TRBV6-5 | . | CAAQDTFYGYTF | TGTGCCGCCCAGGACACCTTCTATGGCTACACCTTC
TRBD1 | TRBJ2-2 | TRBV11-2 | once | CASRQGARTGELFF | TGTGCCAGCAGACAGGGGGCGAGGACCGGGGAGCTGTTTTTT
TRBD1 | TRBJ1-2 | TRBV30 | . | CALETGGLVEGYTF | TGTGCCCTAGAGACAGGGGGTCTCGTCGAGGGCTACACCTTC
. | TRBJ1-2 | TRBV11-3 | . | CASSLDRSRDGYTF | TGTGCCAGCAGCTTAGACAGGTCCAGGGATGGCTACACCTTC
. | TRBJ1-5 | TRBV28 | . | CASSFHGSGSNQPQHF | TGTGCCAGCAGTTTTCATGGATCAGGGAGCAATCAGCCCCAGCATTTT
. | TRBJ2-1 | TRBV7-6 | . | CASSSTPNNEQFF | TGTGCCAGCAGCTCGACTCCTAACAATGAGCAGTTCTTC
. | TRBJ1-1 | TRBV7-3 | . | CASRLGQTNTEAFF | TGTGCCAGCAGGTTGGGGCAGACGAACACTGAAGCTTTCTTT
. | TRBJ2-3 | TRBV7-9 | . | CASSFAVTREDTQYF | TGTGCCAGCAGCTTTGCCGTTACTAGGGAGGATACGCAGTATTTT
TRBD2 | TRBJ2-1 | TRBV25-1 | . | CASSVASGNNEQFF | TGTGCCAGCAGTGTGGCTAGCGGGAACAATGAGCAGTTCTTC
TRBD1 | TRBJ1-1 | TRBV11-3 | . | CATLDRDRGHGTEAFF | TGTGCCACCTTAGACCGGGACAGGGGGCATGGCACTGAAGCTTTCTTT
. | TRBJ1-3 | TRBV9 | . | CASSSRGSGNTIYF | TGTGCCAGCAGCTCTCGAGGGTCAGGAAACACCATATATTTT
. | TRBJ1-2 | TRBV9 | . | CASSVEGLNYGYTF | TGTGCCAGCAGCGTAGAGGGTCTTAACTATGGCTACACCTTC
. | TRBJ2-2 | TRBV5-1 | few | CASSLGRVTGELFF | TGCGCCAGCAGCTTGGGGAGGGTCACCGGGGAGCTGTTTTTT
. | TRBJ1-5 | TRBV5-8 | few | CASSPYSNQPQHF | TGTGCCAGCAGCCCATACAGCAATCAGCCCCAGCATTTT
. | TRBJ2-4 | TRBV13 | few | CASWKAGSKNIQYF | TGTGCCAGCTGGAAGGCGGGATCCAAAAACATTCAGTACTTC
. | TRBJ2-2 | TRBV5-1 | . | CASSLEPTGELFF | TGCGCCAGCAGCTTGGAACCAACCGGGGAGCTGTTTTTT
. | TRBJ1-5 | TRBV6-1 | . | CASSVQADQPQHF | TGTGCCAGCAGTGTCCAGGCCGATCAGCCCCAGCATTTT
TRBD2 | TRBJ2-3 | TRBV6-4 | . | CASSRTSGSTDTQYF | TGTGCCAGCAGTCGCACTAGCGGTAGCACAGATACGCAGTATTTT
. | TRBJ1-2 | TRBV30 | . | CAWAARAGDYGYTF | TGTGCCTGGGCCGCCCGGGCGGGGGACTATGGCTACACCTTC